This entry lists 2 T cell receptor beta chains sequenced from one sample in a study of shared clonotypes between healthy human individuals. Naivety among CD8 cells was defined by CD45RO negativity and positive CCR7 selection, thereby excluding terminally differentiated effector memory CD45RA+ cells. Using immunoSEQ multiplex PCR, the repertoire was profiled, and TCRdb retains in-frame clones only, with some absent. The sample contains 550,000 to 650,000 clones, roughly 96% of which appear only once. Sequencing input: naive CD8+ T cells sorted from blood. The receptors were sampled from a woman in her twenties or thirties in good health.

This sequence joins TRBV28 and TRBJ2-5; D possibly corresponds to TRBD1 (6 bases). This CDR3 is 16 amino acids long. The V gene lost 2 bases and the J gene lost 2 bases, with 15 bases spanning the gap. Germline assignment: CDR1 MDHEN and CDR2 SYDVKM. The chain's CDR3 is CASSLTGSGWQETQYF. CDR3 sequence (DNA): TGTGCCAGCAGTTTAACAGGGTCGGGTTGGCAAGAGACCCAGTACTTC.

The gene calls are TRBV5-8 and TRBJ2-7; D not certain. Germline values: CDR1 SGHTS, CDR2 YDEGEE. The CDR3 contains 14 residues. V was shortened by 4 bases and J by 0 bases, with 11 bases between the two germline ends. CDR3 protein: CASSLDGPSYEQYF. Written as DNA, the CDR3 is TGTGCCAGCAGCCTAGACGGGCCCTCCTACGAGCAGTACTTC.